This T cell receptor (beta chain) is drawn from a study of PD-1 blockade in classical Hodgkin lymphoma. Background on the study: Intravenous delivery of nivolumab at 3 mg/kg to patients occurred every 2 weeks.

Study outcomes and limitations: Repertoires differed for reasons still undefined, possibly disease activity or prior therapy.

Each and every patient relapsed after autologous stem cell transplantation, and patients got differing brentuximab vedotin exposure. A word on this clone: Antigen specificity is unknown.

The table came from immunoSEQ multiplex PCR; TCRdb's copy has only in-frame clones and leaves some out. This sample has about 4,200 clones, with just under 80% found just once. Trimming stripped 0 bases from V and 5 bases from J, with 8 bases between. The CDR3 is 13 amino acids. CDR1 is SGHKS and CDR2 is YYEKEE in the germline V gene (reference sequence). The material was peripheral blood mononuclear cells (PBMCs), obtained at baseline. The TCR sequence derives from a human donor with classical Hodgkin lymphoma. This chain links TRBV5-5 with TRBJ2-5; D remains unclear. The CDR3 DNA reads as TGTGCCAGCAGCTTGGGGGTGGGTGAGACCCAGTACTTC. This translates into CASSLGVGETQYF.